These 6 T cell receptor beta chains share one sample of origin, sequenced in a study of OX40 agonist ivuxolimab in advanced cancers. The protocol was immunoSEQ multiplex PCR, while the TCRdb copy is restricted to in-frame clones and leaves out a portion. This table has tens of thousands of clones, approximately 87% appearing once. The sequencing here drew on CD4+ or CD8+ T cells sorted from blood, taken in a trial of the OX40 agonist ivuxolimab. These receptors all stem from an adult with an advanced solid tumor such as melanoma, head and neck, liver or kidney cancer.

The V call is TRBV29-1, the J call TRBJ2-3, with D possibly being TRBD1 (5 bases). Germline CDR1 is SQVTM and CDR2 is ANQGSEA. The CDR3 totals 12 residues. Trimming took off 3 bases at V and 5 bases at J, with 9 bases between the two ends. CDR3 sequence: CSVDDSLDTQYF. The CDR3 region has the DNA TGCAGCGTTGATGACAGTTTAGATACGCAGTATTTT.

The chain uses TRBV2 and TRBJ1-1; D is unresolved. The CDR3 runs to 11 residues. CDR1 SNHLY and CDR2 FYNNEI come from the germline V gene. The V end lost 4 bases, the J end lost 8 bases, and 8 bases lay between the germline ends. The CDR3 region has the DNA TGTGCCAGCAGTGCGGAAATAGAAGCTTTCTTT. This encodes CASSAEIEAFF.

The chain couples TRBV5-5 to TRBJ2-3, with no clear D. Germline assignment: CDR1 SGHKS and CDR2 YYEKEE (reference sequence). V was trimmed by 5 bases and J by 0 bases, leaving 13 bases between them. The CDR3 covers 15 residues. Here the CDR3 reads CASRYAPASTDTQYF. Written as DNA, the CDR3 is TGTGCCAGCAGGTACGCGCCAGCTAGCACAGATACGCAGTATTTT.

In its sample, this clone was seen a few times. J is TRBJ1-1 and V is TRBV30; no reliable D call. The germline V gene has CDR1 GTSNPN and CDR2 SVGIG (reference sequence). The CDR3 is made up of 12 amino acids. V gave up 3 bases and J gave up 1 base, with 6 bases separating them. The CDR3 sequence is CAWRNQNTEAFF. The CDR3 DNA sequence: TGTGCCTGGAGAAACCAGAACACTGAAGCTTTCTTT.

This chain's CDR3 is CASTRAGANVLTF. Written as DNA, the CDR3 is TGTGCCAGCACCCGAGCTGGGGCCAACGTCCTGACTTTC. This sequence joins TRBV9 and TRBJ2-6, with D unclear. CDR1 and CDR2 from the germline V gene are SGDLS and YYNGEE. Trimming pared 6 bases from V and 2 bases from J, leaving 6 bases between. This CDR3 spans 13 amino acids.

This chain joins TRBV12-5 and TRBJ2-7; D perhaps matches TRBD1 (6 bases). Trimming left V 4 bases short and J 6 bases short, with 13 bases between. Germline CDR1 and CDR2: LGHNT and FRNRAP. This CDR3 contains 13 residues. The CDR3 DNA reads TGTGCTAGTGGTTCGGACCAGGGGTCCGAGCAGTACTTC. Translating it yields CASGSDQGSEQYF. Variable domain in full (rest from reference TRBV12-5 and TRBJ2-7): DARVTQTPRHKVTEMGQEVTMRCQPILGHNTVFWYRQTMMQGLELLAYFRNRAPLDDSGMPKDRFSAEMPDATLATLKIQPSEPRDSAVYFCASGSDQGSEQYFGPGTRLTVT.